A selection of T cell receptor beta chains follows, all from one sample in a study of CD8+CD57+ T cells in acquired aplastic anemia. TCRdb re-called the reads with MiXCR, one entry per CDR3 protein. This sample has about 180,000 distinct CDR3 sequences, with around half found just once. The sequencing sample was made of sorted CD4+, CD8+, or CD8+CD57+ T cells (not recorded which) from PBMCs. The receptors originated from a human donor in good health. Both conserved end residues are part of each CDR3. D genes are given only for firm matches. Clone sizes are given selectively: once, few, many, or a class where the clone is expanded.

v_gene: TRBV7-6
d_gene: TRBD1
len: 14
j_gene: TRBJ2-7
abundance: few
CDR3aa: CASSPGQGPYEQYF
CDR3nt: TGTGCCAGCAGTCCTGGACAGGGCCCGTACGAGCAGTACTTC

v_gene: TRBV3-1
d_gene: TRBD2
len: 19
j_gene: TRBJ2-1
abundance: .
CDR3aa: CASTKAASGRALYMNEQFF
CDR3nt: TGTGCCAGCACCAAAGCGGCTAGCGGGAGGGCCCTCTACATGAATGAGCAGTTCTTC

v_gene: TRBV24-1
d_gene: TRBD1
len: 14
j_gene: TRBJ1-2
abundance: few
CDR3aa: CATSDWTGGYGYTF
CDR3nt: TGTGCCACCAGTGATTGGACAGGTGGATATGGCTACACCTTC

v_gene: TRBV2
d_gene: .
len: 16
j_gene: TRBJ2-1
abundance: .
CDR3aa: CASSTNQGSSYNEQFF
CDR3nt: TGTGCCAGCTCCACTAATCAGGGTTCGTCTTACAATGAGCAGTTCTTC

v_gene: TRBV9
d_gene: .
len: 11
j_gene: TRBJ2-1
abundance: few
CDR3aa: CASTLINEQFF
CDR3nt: TGTGCCAGCACCCTCATCAATGAGCAGTTCTTC

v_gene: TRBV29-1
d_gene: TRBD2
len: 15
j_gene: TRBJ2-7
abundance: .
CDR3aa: CQQLRLAVDLYEQYF
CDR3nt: TGCCAGCAGTTACGACTAGCGGTGGACCTCTACGAGCAGTACTTC

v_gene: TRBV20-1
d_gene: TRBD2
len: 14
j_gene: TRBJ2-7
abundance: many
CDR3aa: CSARGGREGSEQYF
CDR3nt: TGCAGTGCTAGAGGTGGGCGGGAGGGGTCCGAGCAGTACTTC

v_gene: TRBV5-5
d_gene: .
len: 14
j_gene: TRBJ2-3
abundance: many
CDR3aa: CASSLTGSTDTQYF
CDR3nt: TGTGCCAGCAGCTTGACAGGCAGCACAGATACGCAGTATTTT

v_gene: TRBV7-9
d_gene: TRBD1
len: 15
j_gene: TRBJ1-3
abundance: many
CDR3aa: CASSWDSRSGNTIYF
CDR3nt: TGTGCCAGCAGTTGGGACAGCAGATCTGGAAACACCATATATTTT

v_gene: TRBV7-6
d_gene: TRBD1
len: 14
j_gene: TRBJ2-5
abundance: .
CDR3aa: CASSFRTGLETQYF
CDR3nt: TGTGCCAGCAGCTTTAGGACAGGTCTAGAGACCCAGTACTTC

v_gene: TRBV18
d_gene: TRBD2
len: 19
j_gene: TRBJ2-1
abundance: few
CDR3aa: CASSPPVAGTPSSYNEQFF
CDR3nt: TGTGCCAGCTCACCACCGGTAGCGGGAACACCTTCCTCCTACAATGAGCAGTTCTTC

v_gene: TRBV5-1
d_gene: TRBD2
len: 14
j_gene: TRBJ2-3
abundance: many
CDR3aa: CASTIIAGEDTQYF
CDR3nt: TGCGCCAGCACCATCATAGCGGGAGAAGATACGCAGTATTTT

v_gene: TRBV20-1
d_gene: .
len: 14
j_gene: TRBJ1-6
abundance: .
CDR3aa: CSARVSGPFSPLHF
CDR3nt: TGCAGTGCTAGAGTTTCGGGACCATTTTCACCCCTCCACTTT

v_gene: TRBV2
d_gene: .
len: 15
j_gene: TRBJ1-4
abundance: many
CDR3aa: CASSDVAGRGEKLFF
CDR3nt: TGTGCCAGCAGTGATGTGGCAGGGAGAGGAGAAAAACTGTTTTTT

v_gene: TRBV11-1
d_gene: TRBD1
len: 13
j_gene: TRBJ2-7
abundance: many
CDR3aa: CASSLAFRGQEYF
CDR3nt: TGTGCCAGCAGCTTAGCATTCAGGGGACAGGAGTACTTC

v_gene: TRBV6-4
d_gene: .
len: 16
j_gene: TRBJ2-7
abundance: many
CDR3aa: CASSDTRQPDSYEQYF
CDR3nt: TGTGCCAGCAGTGACACTCGACAGCCCGACTCCTACGAGCAGTACTTC

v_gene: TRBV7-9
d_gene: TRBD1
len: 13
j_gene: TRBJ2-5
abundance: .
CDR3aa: CASSIRGHGTQYF
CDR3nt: TGTGCCAGCAGCATCAGGGGGCATGGGACCCAGTACTTC

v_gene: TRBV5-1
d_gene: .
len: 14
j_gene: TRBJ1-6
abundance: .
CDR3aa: CASSFNRENSPLHF
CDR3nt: TGCGCCAGCAGCTTTAACAGGGAAAATTCACCCCTCCACTTT

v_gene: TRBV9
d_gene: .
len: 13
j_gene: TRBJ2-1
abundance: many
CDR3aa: CASSVAAVNEQFF
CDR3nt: TGTGCCAGCAGCGTAGCGGCTGTTAATGAGCAGTTCTTC

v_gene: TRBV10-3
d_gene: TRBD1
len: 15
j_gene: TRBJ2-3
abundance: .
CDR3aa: CAISESVSGQGTQYF
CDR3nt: TGTGCCATCAGTGAGTCGGTTAGCGGACAGGGGACGCAGTATTTT

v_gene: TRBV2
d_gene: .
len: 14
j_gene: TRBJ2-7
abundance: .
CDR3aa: CASLSGAPTYEQYF
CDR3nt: TGTGCCAGCCTTTCGGGGGCCCCAACCTACGAGCAGTACTTC

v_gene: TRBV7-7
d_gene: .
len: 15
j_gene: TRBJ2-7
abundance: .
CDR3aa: CASSLGPGSSYEQYF
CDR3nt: TGTGCCAGCAGCTTAGGACCGGGATCCTCCTACGAGCAGTACTTC

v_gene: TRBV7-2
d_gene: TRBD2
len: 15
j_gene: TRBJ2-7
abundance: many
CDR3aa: CASSYVAGGNYEQYF
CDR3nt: TGTGCCAGCAGCTATGTAGCGGGAGGGAACTACGAGCAGTACTTC

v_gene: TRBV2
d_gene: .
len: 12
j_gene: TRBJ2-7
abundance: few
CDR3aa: CASRGYPGPQYF
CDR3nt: TGTGCCAGCAGGGGCTATCCGGGTCCCCAGTACTTC

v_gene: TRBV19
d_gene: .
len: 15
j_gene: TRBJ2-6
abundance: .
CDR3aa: CASSIQGSGANVLTF
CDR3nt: TGTGCCAGTAGTATTCAGGGTTCTGGGGCCAACGTCCTGACTTTC

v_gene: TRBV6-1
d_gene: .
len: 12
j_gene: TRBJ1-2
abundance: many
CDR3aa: CASRGRSYGYTF
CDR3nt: TGTGCCAGCAGGGGAAGGAGCTATGGCTACACCTTC

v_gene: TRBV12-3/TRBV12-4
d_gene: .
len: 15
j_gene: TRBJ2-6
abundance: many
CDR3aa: CASSLRVSGANVLTF
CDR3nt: TGTGCCAGCAGTTTACGGGTCTCTGGGGCCAACGTCCTGACTTTC

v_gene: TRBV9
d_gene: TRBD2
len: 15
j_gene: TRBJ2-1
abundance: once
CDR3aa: CASSVAGRSMNEQFF
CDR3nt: TGTGCCAGCAGCGTAGCCGGGAGGAGTATGAATGAGCAGTTCTTC

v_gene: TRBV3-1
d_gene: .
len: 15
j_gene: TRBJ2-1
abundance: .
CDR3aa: CASTGGFGSYNEQLF
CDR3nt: TGTGCCAGCACAGGAGGGTTCGGATCCTACAATGAGCAGCTCTTC

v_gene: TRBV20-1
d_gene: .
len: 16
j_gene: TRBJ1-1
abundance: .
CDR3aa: CSAPDPGRGTGTEAFF
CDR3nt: TGCAGTGCACCAGACCCAGGAAGGGGGACGGGGACTGAAGCTTTCTTT